Here is one T cell receptor (beta chain) with its context. Its specificity is not known. Each CDR3 protein is one row after TCRdb ran MiXCR on the 5' RACE reads. The table has 550,000 or so distinct CDR3 sequences, less than 20% seen once. Germline V gives CDR1 SGHRS, CDR2 YFSETQ. CDR3 length equals 16 residues. V lost 0 bases to trimming and J lost 4 bases; unmatched junction nucleotides: 7. The data derive from a study of T cells after yellow fever vaccination. Findings and limits, study-wide: Contamination of FACS-sorted repertoires by abundant clonotypes from the bulk population could occur.

The chain joins TRBV5-1 to TRBJ2-3; 8 bases align to TRBD2. Sequenced here: PBMCs, sampled 15 days after the yellow fever booster vaccination. The clonotype originates from a young man who received the YFV17D yellow fever vaccine. CDR3: CASSLDAGGRADTQYF. Here the CDR3 DNA reads TGCGCCAGCAGCTTGGACGCGGGAGGAAGGGCAGATACGCAGTATTTT.